The next 24 T cell receptor beta chains were all read from a single sample in a study of neurological immune-mediated disorders. TCRdb used MiXCR to reprocess the 5' RACE reads, holding one entry per CDR3 protein. Of about 20,000 distinct CDR3 sequences detected, 2.6% appear once; the ten largest clones hold about 5.5%. The sequenced sample consisted of PBMCs. Receptor source: a woman aged 18-29 years with multiple sclerosis.

This clonotype showed up many times. This rearrangement joins TRBV18 to TRBJ1-1, with no clear D. Per the germline V gene, CDR1 is KGHSH and CDR2 is LQKENI. The V end was cut by 3 bases, the J end by 1 base, with 6 bases between. This CDR3 is built from 13 residues. The CDR3 coding sequence is TGTGCCAGCTCACCTCAAGCGAACACTGAAGCTTTCTTT. As protein: CASSPQANTEAFF.

The V gene is TRBV19, the J gene TRBJ2-5; D remains ambiguous. This CDR3 spans 14 amino acids. Germline V gene lookup returns CDR1 LNHDA and CDR2 SQIVND (reference sequence). With 6 bases removed from V and 0 bases from J, the gap between germline ends came to 11 bases. The CDR3 nucleotides read TGTGCCAGTAGCCCAACCGGGTACCAAGAGACCCAGTACTTC. Protein product: CASSPTGYQETQYF.

This clonotype was detected many times. V gene TRBV5-1 combines with J gene TRBJ1-1; D uncertain. Deletions cut 0 bases from V and 0 bases from J, with 9 bases between. The CDR3 runs to 15 residues. In germline, CDR1 is SGHRS, CDR2 YFSETQ. The CDR3 DNA is TGCGCCAGCAGCTTGGTGGCGGGTATGAACACTGAAGCTTTCTTT. It specifies CASSLVAGMNTEAFF.

This clonotype was observed many times. The V call is TRBV12-3 or TRBV12-4, the J call TRBJ1-1; unclear D gene. CDR3 length: 12 amino acids. Trimming shortened V by 2 bases and J by 6 bases, and 7 bases separated the two germline ends. This CDR3 is CASSLLRSEAFF. Written as DNA, the CDR3 is TGTGCCAGCAGTTTACTCCGGTCTGAAGCTTTCTTT.

In this sample, this clonotype turned up many times. CDR3 sequence (DNA): TGCGCCAGCAGCCAGACATCGGGACAGTCCTACAATGAGCAGTTCTTC. It translates to CASSQTSGQSYNEQFF. The gene calls are TRBV5-1 and TRBJ2-1, with 7 bases that match TRBD1. V shed 4 bases and J 1 base; nucleotides not matched to a gene: 8. CDR1 is SGHRS and CDR2 is YFSETQ in the germline V gene. The CDR3 covers 16 residues.

This clonotype was observed a few times. The chain combines TRBV20-1 with TRBJ2-3, with D perhaps matching TRBD2 (6 bases). CDR1 is DFQATT and CDR2 is SNEGSKA in the germline V gene (reference sequence). The CDR3 has 15 residues. The V end lost 0 bases, the J end lost 0 bases, and 10 bases lay between the germline ends. CDR3 amino acids: CSARDRGKSTDTQYF. Here the CDR3 DNA reads TGCAGTGCTAGAGATCGCGGGAAGAGCACAGATACGCAGTATTTT.

Many counts were recorded for this clonotype. V usage is TRBV10-3 and J usage is TRBJ2-3; D not resolved. The CDR3 runs 13 residues. The germline V gene has CDR1 ENHRY and CDR2 SYGVKD. Deletions cut 8 bases from V and 0 bases from J, with 9 bases between. CDR3 sequence (DNA): TGTGCCATCTCGGCCACTAGCACAGATACGCAGTATTTT. It specifies CAISATSTDTQYF.

This clonotype was picked up many times. V gene TRBV11-2 combines with J gene TRBJ1-2, with 7 bases identical to TRBD1. Germline lookup yields CDR1 SGHAT and CDR2 FQNNGV. After removal of 0 bases from V and 8 bases from J, the junction contained 12 bases not matched to a gene. This CDR3 region has 16 residues. The CDR3 sequence: CASSLERTGVVEGYTF. In DNA, the CDR3 is TGTGCCAGCAGCTTAGAAAGGACAGGTGTTGTAGAAGGCTACACCTTC.

Many counts were recorded for this clonotype. The chain recombines TRBV28 with TRBJ2-3, with D unresolved. There are 12 residues in the CDR3. Germline values: CDR1 MDHEN, CDR2 SYDVKM. V was trimmed by 6 bases and J by 2 bases, leaving 6 bases between them. CDR3 protein: CASRKYTDTQYF. DNA of the CDR3: TGTGCCAGCAGGAAATACACAGATACGCAGTATTTT.

This clonotype has a count of ten or more. The chain has TRBV4-1 and TRBJ1-2; no clear D. The CDR3 totals 16 residues. Trimming cost V 1 base and J 1 base, with 13 bases left between them. Germline CDR1 MGHRA, CDR2 YSYEKL. The CDR3 reads CASSQGAETINYGYTF. The CDR3 DNA is TGCGCCAGCAGCCAAGGGGCAGAGACAATTAACTATGGCTACACCTTC.

This clonotype was observed at least ten times. The V gene is TRBV6-1, the J gene TRBJ1-1; no clear D. Trimming took 10 bases from V and 3 from J, leaving 12 bases between them. Germline V gives CDR1 MNHNS, CDR2 SASEGT. This CDR3 is 12 amino acids long. In DNA form, the CDR3 reads TGTGCCACCCACTCCGGGTACACTGAAGCTTTCTTT. Translated: CATHSGYTEAFF.

This clonotype came up a few times. The J gene is TRBJ2-1, the V gene TRBV28; D possibly corresponds to TRBD2 (5 bases). The V end lost 6 bases, the J end lost 9 bases, and 9 bases lay between the germline ends. The germline V gene encodes CDR1 MDHEN and CDR2 SYDVKM. The CDR3 extends over 11 amino acids. In DNA, the CDR3 is TGTGCCAGCAGGCTAGCTGCTGAGCAGTTCTTC. Translation: CASRLAAEQFF.

This clonotype has at least ten counts. J is TRBJ2-1 and V is TRBV10-3; maybe TRBD1 (6 bases). The CDR3 is 14 residues long. The germline V gene encodes CDR1 ENHRY and CDR2 SYGVKD. V was cut by 7 bases and J by 3 bases, with 13 bases left in between. The CDR3 protein is CAITRTDHYNEQFF. Written as DNA, the CDR3 is TGTGCCATCACTCGGACAGACCACTACAATGAGCAGTTCTTC.

This clonotype has at least ten counts. The V gene is TRBV10-3, the J gene TRBJ2-1; 8 nucleotides align to TRBD1. With 5 bases clipped from V and 2 bases from J, the junction kept 5 bases outside the gene matches. CDR1 ENHRY and CDR2 SYGVKD come from the germline V gene. The CDR3 consists of 15 residues. In DNA form, the CDR3 reads TGTGCCATCAGTAACGACAGGGGACCCTACAATGAGCAGTTCTTC. This gives the protein CAISNDRGPYNEQFF.

This clonotype was observed many times. The rearrangement links TRBV7-8 to TRBJ2-1; D uncertain. CDR1 and CDR2 from the germline V gene are SGHVS and FQNEAQ. V was pared by 7 bases and J by 6 bases, with 10 bases between. The CDR3 length is 12 residues. The chain's CDR3 is CASKGRFNEQFF. The CDR3, as DNA: TGTGCCAGCAAGGGCCGGTTCAATGAGCAGTTCTTC.

In this sample, this clonotype turned up many times. The chain combines TRBV29-1 with TRBJ2-1; maybe TRBD1 (7 bases). The germline gives CDR1 SQVTM, CDR2 ANQGSEA. V was shortened by 2 bases and J by 12 bases, with 14 bases between the two germline ends. The CDR3 loop spans 12 amino acids. The chain's CDR3 is CSVEQGGQRQFF. The CDR3 nucleotides are TGCAGCGTTGAACAGGGGGGCCAGCGGCAGTTCTTC.

This clonotype was observed many times. The V call is TRBV20-1, the J call TRBJ2-2; the D gene is possibly TRBD2 (6 bases). Trimming pared 6 bases from V and 4 bases from J, leaving 15 bases between. Germline V gene lookup returns CDR1 DFQATT and CDR2 SNEGSKA (reference sequence). The CDR3 loop spans 14 amino acids. The CDR3 protein is CSAPGGKGTGELFF. The CDR3 nucleotides are TGCAGTGCACCCGGGGGTAAAGGCACCGGGGAGCTGTTTTTT.

This clonotype was seen at least ten times. This rearrangement joins TRBV7-8 to TRBJ1-5, with D hard to call. Trimming cost V 8 bases and J 7 bases, with 15 bases left between them. This CDR3 region has 13 residues. Germline V CDR1 and CDR2: SGHVS, FQNEAQ. The CDR3 protein is CASLQSFGQPQHF. CDR3 coding DNA: TGTGCCAGCCTCCAGTCTTTCGGGCAGCCCCAGCATTTT. The full variable domain, in which reference TRBV7-8 and TRBJ1-5 provide the parts outside the CDR3, is GAGVSQSPRYKVAKRGQDVALRCDPISGHVSLFWYQQALGQGPEFLTYFQNEAQLDKSGLPSDRFFAERPEGSVSTLKIQRTQQEDSAVYLCASLQSFGQPQHFGDGTRLSIL.

The sample holds a few counts of this clonotype. The junction does not match germline at one end; this may be a read error. The chain combines TRBV7-7 with TRBJ1-1; a possible D gene is TRBD1 (5 bases). The CDR3 extends over 13 amino acids. Germline-derived CDR1 and CDR2 are SSHAT and FNYEAQ (reference sequence). In DNA form, the CDR3 reads TGTGCTAGCAGCGCAGGGCTGAACACTGAAGCTTTCTTT. Its translation: CASSAGLNTEAFF.

This clonotype was seen repeatedly, ten times or more. This sequence joins TRBV27 and TRBJ2-7; 7 bases line up with TRBD1. V shed 8 bases, J shed 0 bases, and the junction held 4 bases outside the gene matches. In germline, CDR1 is MNHEY, CDR2 SMNVEV (reference sequence). There are 13 residues in the CDR3. CDR3 protein: CASGQVSSYEQYF. CDR3 in DNA: TGTGCCAGCGGACAGGTTAGCTCCTACGAGCAGTACTTC.

This clonotype appeared many times. The chain couples TRBV12-3 or TRBV12-4 to TRBJ2-2; D ambiguous. V lost 3 bases and J 6 bases, leaving 14 bases between the germline ends. The CDR3 has 15 amino acids. The CDR3 reads CASSFWSSAAGELFF. The CDR3 DNA reads TGTGCCAGCAGTTTTTGGAGTAGTGCTGCCGGGGAGCTGTTTTTT.

The table lists this clonotype with many counts. This sequence joins TRBV5-6 and TRBJ2-3, with D tentatively TRBD1 (5 bases). The CDR3 extends over 14 amino acids. V gave up 1 base and J gave up 5 bases, with 11 bases separating them. CDR1 SGHDT and CDR2 YYEEEE come from the germline V gene. CDR3 in amino acids: CASSLRGSRDTQYF. Written as DNA, the CDR3 is TGTGCCAGCAGCTTGAGGGGATCTAGAGATACGCAGTATTTT.

This clonotype occurred many times. This rearrangement joins TRBV9 to TRBJ2-1; a weak D match, TRBD2 (5 bases). Germline loops: CDR1 SGDLS, CDR2 YYNGEE. The CDR3 covers 14 residues. V lost 4 bases and J 6 bases, leaving 14 bases between the germline ends. The CDR3 DNA sequence: TGTGCCAGCAGCCCCGCTAGGCGGGCCAATGAGCAGTTCTTC. Translated: CASSPARRANEQFF.

This clonotype was counted at least ten times. The V call is TRBV12-3 or TRBV12-4, the J call TRBJ1-1, with unresolved D. V was pared by 2 bases and J by 6 bases, with 7 bases between. This CDR3 contains 12 residues. This CDR3 reads CASSLSESEAFF. The CDR3, as DNA: TGTGCCAGCAGTTTATCGGAATCTGAAGCTTTCTTT.